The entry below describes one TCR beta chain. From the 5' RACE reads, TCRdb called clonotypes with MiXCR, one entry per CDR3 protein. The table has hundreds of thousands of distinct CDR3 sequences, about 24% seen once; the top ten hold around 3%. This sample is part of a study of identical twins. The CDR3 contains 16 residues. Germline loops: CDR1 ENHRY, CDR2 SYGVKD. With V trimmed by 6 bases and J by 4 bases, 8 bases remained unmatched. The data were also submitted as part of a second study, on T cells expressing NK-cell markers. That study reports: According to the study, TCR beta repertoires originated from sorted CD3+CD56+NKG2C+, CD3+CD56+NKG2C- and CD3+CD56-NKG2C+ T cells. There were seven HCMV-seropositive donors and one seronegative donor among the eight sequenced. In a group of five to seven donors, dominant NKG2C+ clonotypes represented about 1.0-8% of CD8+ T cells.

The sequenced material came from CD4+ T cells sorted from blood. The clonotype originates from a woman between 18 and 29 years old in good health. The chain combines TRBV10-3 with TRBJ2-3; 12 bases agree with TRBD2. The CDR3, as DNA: TGTGCCATCAGACCCGGGACTAGCGGGTCCGCAGATACGCAGTATTTT. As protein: CAIRPGTSGSADTQYF.